This note documents a single T cell receptor (beta chain) sequence. Assay used: immunoSEQ multiplex PCR; TCRdb lists only in-frame clones, some missing. The sample yields 77,000 or so clones, approximately 86% seen once. Sampled blood was obtained at baseline, cycle 4 day 1, and cycle 7 day 1. The sample belongs to a study of OX40 agonist ivuxolimab in advanced cancers. Source: CD4+ or CD8+ T cells sorted from blood, taken in a trial of the OX40 agonist ivuxolimab. The origin of this receptor is an adult with an advanced solid tumor such as melanoma, head and neck, liver or kidney cancer.

The CDR3 DNA reads TGTGCCAGCAGCGATGGACAGCCGCGAACCGAGACCCAGTACTTC. This gives the protein CASSDGQPRTETQYF. The chain uses TRBV9 and TRBJ2-5; D perhaps matches TRBD1 (6 bases). Germline CDR1 and CDR2: SGDLS and YYNGEE. This CDR3 spans 15 amino acids. V lost 3 bases and J 5 bases, leaving 17 bases between the germline ends.